These 32 T cell receptor beta chains were sequenced from one sample in a study of cytomegalovirus exposure and HLA in healthy donors. The PCR made use of 60 Vbeta and 13 Jbeta primers. Measured with immunoSEQ multiplex PCR; TCRdb has only the in-frame clones, and not every one. The repertoire holds about 160,000 clones, with around 74% as singletons. Sequenced: PBMCs. The receptors come from a female donor in good health and CMV-seronegative.

This clone was observed once. The J gene is TRBJ2-3, the V gene TRBV7-2, with 9 bases fitting TRBD2. The length of the CDR3 is 17 residues. The V gene end was trimmed by 1 base and the J gene end by 6 bases; junction bases not matched to a gene: 11. CDR1 and CDR2 (germline): SGHTA, FQGNSA. The CDR3 sequence is CASSLVGGGAIADTQYF. CDR3 coding DNA: TGTGCCAGCAGCTTAGTTGGCGGGGGGGCAATTGCGGATACGCAGTATTTT.

The chain carries TRBV5-1 and TRBJ1-1; TRBD1 matches at 9 bases. Germline lookup yields CDR1 SGHRS and CDR2 YFSETQ. This CDR3 has 16 amino acids. V was pared by 6 bases and J by 0 bases, with 9 bases of the junction left unmatched. The CDR3 here is CASTQGQGFMNTEAFF. Here the CDR3 DNA reads TGCGCCAGCACCCAGGGACAGGGCTTCATGAACACTGAAGCTTTCTTT.

The chain uses TRBV5-1 and TRBJ2-7; D may be TRBD1 (6 bases). CDR3 size: 16 residues. The germline CDR1 and CDR2 sequences are SGHRS and YFSETQ. V lost 0 bases, J lost 0 bases, and 13 bases lay in between. CDR3 DNA sequence: TGCGCCAGCAGCTTGGGACCACAGGGCCTCTCCTACGAGCAGTACTTC. This sequence encodes CASSLGPQGLSYEQYF.

This chain connects TRBV6-5 to TRBJ1-5; 7 bases are a match to TRBD1. Germline-derived CDR1 and CDR2 are MNHEY and SVGAGI. The CDR3 is 15 residues long. Trimming cost V 6 bases and J 3 bases; bases outside gene matches: 8. CDR3 coding DNA: TGTGCCAGCAGAAACAGGGGAGGAGACAATCAGCCCCAGCATTTT. Its translation is CASRNRGGDNQPQHF.

The rearrangement uses TRBV5-1 and TRBJ2-5; 11 nucleotides agree with TRBD1. CDR1 is SGHRS and CDR2 is YFSETQ in the germline V gene. The V gene end was trimmed by 4 bases and the J gene end by 5 bases; junction bases not matched to a gene: 1. The length of the CDR3 is 13 residues. CDR3 loop: CASSGQGAETQYF. The CDR3 region has the DNA TGCGCCAGCAGCGGACAGGGGGCTGAGACCCAGTACTTC.

V usage is TRBV5-8 and J usage is TRBJ2-2, with D possibly TRBD1 on 6 matching bases. The germline V gene encodes CDR1 SGHTS and CDR2 YDEGEE. The CDR3 has 13 residues. V lost 1 base, J lost 6 bases, and 7 bases lay in between. CDR3 nucleotide sequence: TGTGCCAGCAGCTTGCAGGGGCCCGGGGAGCTGTTTTTT. Residues: CASSLQGPGELFF.

This clone was found once. The chain recombines TRBV5-1 with TRBJ2-1; TRBD2 agrees at 8 bases. Germline lookup yields CDR1 SGHRS and CDR2 YFSETQ. This CDR3 spans 13 amino acids. V shed 0 bases and J 10 bases; nucleotides not matched to a gene: 3. CDR3 protein: CASSLGGGQEQFF. The CDR3 region has the DNA TGCGCCAGCAGCTTGGGCGGGGGGCAGGAGCAGTTCTTC.

This chain joins TRBV5-1 and TRBJ2-7, with 7 bases lining up with TRBD2. The germline gives CDR1 SGHRS, CDR2 YFSETQ. The CDR3 has 13 amino acids. Losses at the gene ends were 5 bases for V and 5 bases for J; bases not matched to a gene: 7. Written as DNA, the CDR3 is TGCGCCAGCAGTCTGGTGGGAGGGGACGAGCAGTACTTC. Its translation: CASSLVGGDEQYF.

This rearrangement joins TRBV9 to TRBJ2-1; 8 bases are shared with TRBD1. V lost 3 bases, J lost 12 bases, and 5 bases stayed unmatched. The CDR3 extends over 12 amino acids. Germline CDR1 SGDLS, CDR2 YYNGEE. The CDR3 DNA follows: TGTGCCAGCAGCGCGTCAGGGGGCCGGCAGTTCTTC. Protein product: CASSASGGRQFF.

The gene calls are TRBV7-8 and TRBJ1-3; D is uncertain. CDR1 SGHVS and CDR2 FQNEAQ come from the germline V gene. Trimming shortened V by 5 bases and J by 0 bases, and 8 bases separated the two germline ends. The CDR3 spans 14 residues. The CDR3 is CASSLTFSGNTIYF. CDR3 coding DNA: TGTGCCAGCAGCCTCACATTCTCTGGAAACACCATATATTTT.

A single count supports this clone. The chain carries TRBV19 and TRBJ1-1; 10 bases match TRBD1. Germline CDR1 is LNHDA and CDR2 is SQIVND (reference sequence). The CDR3 length is 13 residues. J gave up 4 bases and V 6 bases, and 2 bases lay outside the gene matches. This chain's CDR3 is CASRGQGSTEAFF. CDR3 nucleotides: TGTGCCAGTAGGGGACAGGGGAGCACTGAAGCTTTCTTT. Combining the CDR3 with reference TRBV19 and TRBJ1-1 gives the whole variable domain DGGITQSPKYLFRKEGQNVTLSCEQNLNHDAMYWYRQDPGQGLRLIYYSQIVNDFQKGDIAEGYSVSREKKESFPLTVTSAQKNPTAFYLCASRGQGSTEAFFGQGTRLTVV.

A few counts support this clone. This chain connects TRBV5-1 to TRBJ1-1, with TRBD1 matching over 7 bases. This CDR3 spans 15 amino acids. J gave up 0 bases and V 4 bases, and 6 bases lay outside the gene matches. In germline, CDR1 is SGHRS, CDR2 YFSETQ. Written as DNA, the CDR3 is TGCGCCAGCAGCGTACGGACAGGCTTGAACACTGAAGCTTTCTTT. This translates into CASSVRTGLNTEAFF.

The chain links TRBV2 to TRBJ2-1; TRBD1 aligns across 8 bases. Unmatched junction bases numbered 5, after V lost 5 bases and J lost 5 bases. The CDR3 is made up of 14 amino acids. CDR1 is SNHLY, CDR2 FYNNEI, per germline. CDR3 amino acids: CASSPGTGHNEQFF. CDR3 sequence (DNA): TGTGCCAGCAGTCCCGGGACAGGACACAATGAGCAGTTCTTC. Using reference TRBV2 and TRBJ2-1 for the parts outside the CDR3, the full variable domain is EPEVTQTPSHQVTQMGQEVILRCVPISNHLYFYWYRQILGQKVEFLVSFYNNEISEKSEIFDDQFSVERPDGSNFTLKIRSTKLEDSAMYFCASSPGTGHNEQFFGPGTRLTVL.

V gene TRBV18 combines with J gene TRBJ1-1; D possibly corresponds to TRBD1 (6 bases). Germline V CDR1 and CDR2: KGHSH, LQKENI. V was pared by 3 bases and J by 2 bases, with 10 bases between. This CDR3 is 14 amino acids long. The CDR3 coding sequence is TGTGCCAGCTCACCCCAGGGGAGCAACACTGAAGCTTTCTTT. As protein: CASSPQGSNTEAFF.

V and J are TRBV10-1 and TRBJ1-1; no clear D gene. The CDR3 length is 13 residues. V lost 2 bases and J lost 3, with 7 bases in between. CDR1 and CDR2 (germline): WNHNN, SYGVQD (reference sequence). The CDR3 sequence is CASSERSHTEAFF. The DNA for the CDR3 is TGCGCCAGCAGTGAGCGGAGCCACACTGAAGCTTTCTTT.

The chain recombines TRBV4-1 with TRBJ2-3, with D tentatively TRBD2 (6 bases). Trimming left V 3 bases short and J 2 bases short, with 15 bases between. The germline gives CDR1 MGHRA, CDR2 YSYEKL. There are 16 residues in the CDR3. The CDR3 here is CASSQQWTKVTDTQYF. Written as DNA, the CDR3 is TGCGCCAGCAGCCAGCAGTGGACTAAAGTCACAGATACGCAGTATTTT.

J is TRBJ2-3 and V is TRBV5-1; perhaps TRBD1 as D (6 bases). Germline V gives CDR1 SGHRS, CDR2 YFSETQ. CDR3 length: 15 residues. Between the trimmed V and J ends, which lost 0 bases and 3 bases, there was a span of 11 bases. This chain's CDR3 is CASSLETGPTDTQYF. In DNA form, the CDR3 reads TGCGCCAGCAGCTTGGAGACAGGACCTACAGATACGCAGTATTTT.

This clone was detected once. Other DNA sequences of this sample code for an identical CDR3. The chain's CDR3 is CASSENLNTEAFF. In DNA, the CDR3 is TGCGCCAGCAGTGAAAACTTGAACACTGAAGCTTTCTTT. J is TRBJ1-1 and V is TRBV10-1; D gene ambiguous. This CDR3 is built from 13 residues. V was shortened by 3 bases and J by 0 bases, with 5 bases between the two germline ends. From germline, CDR1 is WNHNN and CDR2 SYGVQD (reference sequence).

V and J are TRBV2 and TRBJ1-2; 8 bases match TRBD1. This CDR3 comprises 14 residues. From germline, CDR1 is SNHLY and CDR2 FYNNEI. V was pared by 2 bases and J by 8 bases, with 7 bases of the junction left unmatched. For the CDR3, the DNA is TGTGCCAGCAGTGAAACGGACAGGGCGAGGGGCTACACCTTC. Translated: CASSETDRARGYTF.

This clone came up a few times. The rearrangement joins TRBV2 to TRBJ2-7; a possible D gene is TRBD1 (6 bases). Per germline, CDR1 SNHLY and CDR2 FYNNEI. Trimming removed 4 bases at V and 3 bases at J, with 7 bases between. The CDR3 is made up of 12 amino acids. The CDR3 nucleotides read TGTGCCAGCAGTGCGGACAGCTACGAGCAGTACTTC. It yields the protein CASSADSYEQYF.

The CDR3 nucleotides read TGCGCCAGCAGCGCGGGGGGAGACACCATATATTTT. Translation gives CASSAGGDTIYF. The rearrangement joins TRBV5-1 to TRBJ1-3, with a possible D match to TRBD1 (5 bases). CDR3 length: 12 amino acids. Germline CDR1 reads SGHRS; CDR2 reads YFSETQ. V dropped 4 bases and J dropped 8 bases, with 10 bases sitting between them.

The rearrangement uses TRBV30 and TRBJ1-1; 7 positions agree with TRBD1. Germline V gene data show CDR1 as GTSNPN and CDR2 as SVGIG (reference sequence). The V gene end was trimmed by 6 bases and the J gene end by 1 base; junction bases not matched to a gene: 2. CDR3 length: 12 residues. The CDR3: CACDRENTEAFF. Here the CDR3 DNA reads TGTGCCTGCGACAGGGAGAACACTGAAGCTTTCTTT.

With regard to this clone: The junction and the germline gene differ at one end; a read error may be behind it. The V gene is TRBV7-2, the J gene TRBJ2-7; 8 nucleotides line up with TRBD2. Germline V gene data show CDR1 as SGHTA and CDR2 as FQGNSA. The CDR3 has 17 residues. DNA for the CDR3: TGTGCCAGCAGCTTAGATTTTCAGCGGGAGATTCCTTACGGGCAGTACTTC. Amino acid sequence: CASSLDFQREIPYGQYF.

This clone was observed a handful of times. J is TRBJ2-7 and V is TRBV19; weak D call: TRBD1 (6 bases). Germline CDR1 LNHDA, CDR2 SQIVND (reference sequence). V gave up 10 bases and J gave up 3 bases, with 10 bases separating them. This CDR3 is built from 11 residues. CDR3 nucleotide sequence: TGTGCCACCACCAGGGGCTACGAGCAGTACTTC. This translates into CATTRGYEQYF.

The chain recombines TRBV6-5 with TRBJ1-1; no clear D gene. Germline CDR1 MNHEY, CDR2 SVGAGI. With 0 bases removed from V and 7 bases from J, the gap between germline ends came to 9 bases. This CDR3 is 13 amino acids long. CDR3 amino acids: CASSYSRFHEAFF. The DNA for the CDR3 is TGTGCCAGCAGTTACTCGAGATTCCATGAAGCTTTCTTT.

This clone has more than one count but fewer than ten. The chain links TRBV18 to TRBJ2-5, with 8 bases matching TRBD2. CDR3 length equals 14 residues. Germline CDR1 is KGHSH and CDR2 is LQKENI. J gave up 4 bases and V 1 base, and 2 bases lay outside the gene matches. In DNA form, the CDR3 reads TGTGCCAGCTCACCACGAGGGACTAGAGAGACCCAGTACTTC. Protein: CASSPRGTRETQYF.

This clone was observed a handful of times. The chain carries TRBV7-2 and TRBJ2-7; TRBD2 matches 11 bases. The junction had 3 bases not matched to a gene; V was cut back by 1 base and J by 4 bases. CDR1 is SGHTA, CDR2 FQGNSA, per germline. The CDR3 runs 15 residues. The CDR3 DNA reads as TGTGCCAGCAGCTTAGGACTAGCGGGAAGGTACGAGCAGTACTTC. Its protein product is CASSLGLAGRYEQYF.

This clone was observed a single time. The rearrangement joins TRBV5-1 to TRBJ2-3; 13 positions agree with TRBD2. Germline V lookup: CDR1 SGHRS, CDR2 YFSETQ. J lost 4 bases, V lost 1 base, and 6 bases had no gene match. The CDR3 totals 17 residues. The CDR3 reads CASSLQLAGGVADTQYF. CDR3 nucleotide sequence: TGCGCCAGCAGCTTGCAACTAGCGGGGGGGGTAGCAGATACGCAGTATTTT.

This clone is medium-sized within its sample. The J gene is TRBJ2-7, the V gene TRBV25-1, with 7 bases that match TRBD1. The CDR3 consists of 16 residues. Looked up from germline, CDR1 is MGHDK and CDR2 is SYGVNS. V dropped 1 base and J dropped 4; count of bases not matched to a gene: 10. The CDR3: CASSESIWDSGYEQYF. Written as DNA, the CDR3 is TGTGCCAGCAGTGAATCAATCTGGGACAGTGGGTACGAGCAGTACTTC.

This clone has only one observation. The V and J genes are TRBV2 and TRBJ2-2; TRBD1 matches at 11 bases. The CDR3 spans 15 residues. Germline V lookup: CDR1 SNHLY, CDR2 FYNNEI. The trim removed 7 bases at V and 6 bases at J, leaving 7 bases unmatched. CDR3 coding DNA: TGTGCCAGCAACGCCGGACAGGGGGCGTCCGGGGAGCTGTTTTTT. Translation: CASNAGQGASGELFF.

This clone was counted only a few times. Written as DNA, the CDR3 is TGCGCCAGCAGCTTGGCGGCAGGGGAGACAGATACGCAGTATTTT. Amino acids: CASSLAAGETDTQYF. The J gene is TRBJ2-3, the V gene TRBV5-1, with D tentatively TRBD1 (6 bases). The germline V gene has CDR1 SGHRS and CDR2 YFSETQ. CDR3 size: 15 residues. Trimming took off 0 bases at V and 3 bases at J, with 11 bases between the two ends.

The rearrangement links TRBV5-4 to TRBJ2-7; 9 bases align to TRBD2. This CDR3 contains 16 residues. V trimming: 1 base; J trimming: 3 bases; junction bases outside the gene matches: 8. CDR1 and CDR2 (germline): SGHNT, YYREEE (reference sequence). The CDR3 region is CASSLIGRGGRYEQYF. CDR3 in DNA: TGTGCCAGCAGCTTGATCGGGCGGGGGGGCCGCTACGAGCAGTACTTC.